This record looks at one T cell receptor (beta chain) sequence and its context. The target of this receptor is not known. No much larger clonotype is one base removed from it; base qualities were not supplied. Libraries were constructed by the immunoSEQ multiplex PCR assay. For the multiplex PCR, a mixture combining 60 forward primers for TCR Vbeta segments and 13 reverse primers for TCR Jbeta segments was used. A multiplex PCR assay on genomic DNA amplified the CDR3 region of rearranged TCR beta genes. The Illumina HiSeq System was used to sequence the amplified TCR beta libraries as 87-base-pair reads. Per the authors' processing: A later analysis tallied roughly 76 million unique TCR beta chains across the 700 or so repertoires, and around 10 million of those chains were shared by two or more donors. Raw reads were error-corrected and collapsed into unique sequences by a nearest-neighbor algorithm in which closely related sequences were merged to remove PCR and sequencing errors. Alignment of CDR3 sequences to IMGT reference sequences was used to assign V, D and J gene segments. For a sequence to be retained, a match of at least six nucleotides was required to both a V gene segment and a J gene segment. Rearrangements were classified as productive when the CDR3 lacked stop codons and remained in frame with V and J, and all other rearrangements were classified as non-productive. CDR3 was defined by IMGT convention, running from the second conserved V-encoded cysteine to the conserved J-encoded phenylalanine. Sequences without an unambiguous match to a single V gene segment were excluded from the earlier analysis of about 640 of the donors. In an earlier analysis of a few hundred of the donors, V segments were called functional above 56.7% productive rearrangements and were called segregating when the between-donor standard deviation exceeded 5%. A statistical classification framework was developed to diagnose cytomegalovirus status using the catalog of TCR beta chain sequences. A later analysis assigned V and J genes by comparing TCR nucleotide sequences with IMGT/GENE-DB human TR gene sequences. The TCRdist pipeline was used in a later analysis to assign CDR3 sequences and most-parsimonious VDJ recombination scenarios. In a later analysis, each TCR beta chain was defined by its CDR3 amino acid sequence together with its V-gene family, and reads without a unique V-gene family were excluded. In a later analysis, 450 to 600 highly shared, low-generation-probability nucleotide sequences were removed to address suspected cross-contamination and a sequencing artifact. In a later analysis, a clonal expansion index was calculated for each public chain from normalized within-repertoire ranks of inferred template counts. A later analysis computed generation probabilities with a VDJ recombination model fitted to out-of-frame rearrangements, and checked the results against IGoR. Hypergeometric tests were used in a later analysis to score TCR-TCR, TCR-HLA and TCR-CMV co-occurrence, with a repertoire-size bias correction applied to the TCR pairs. A later analysis estimated false discovery rates by permuting HLA or CMV assignments 20 times. In a later analysis, co-occurring TCRs were grouped using DBSCAN, and TCRdist sequence similarity was added for clustering within HLA-allele-positive subsets. Co-occurrence clustering excluded repertoires with fewer than 30,000 or more than 120,000 public chains, plus five with anomalous nucleotide sharing. The table comes from immuneACCESS by way of TCRdb, which keeps in-frame sequences with V and J called. Part of the clones is missing from these tables; in studies checked, under half for an unresolved V gene and the rest for unknown reasons. That table gives V, J and clone size, and the DNA gave D and trimming. The sample table lists fewer than 180,000 clones, 75% to 85% of them with a count of one. The top ten hold about 5.9% of the sample.

The CDR3, from cysteine to phenylalanine, totals 15 residues. CDR3 DNA only is kept here, 45 bases in frame from base 1. Ends trimmed: V by 4 bases, J by 0 bases; bases unmatched to a gene: 3. Via the germline V gene, CDR1 is SGDLS and CDR2 YYNGEE. The cohort was made up of roughly 670 healthy bone marrow donors. All cohort members were sampled while nominally healthy, although unrecorded immune exposures were likely present. The donor tested CMV seropositive, placing the donor among the 250 to 350 seropositive members of the cohort. A peripheral blood sample was provided by each donor, and peripheral blood mononuclear cells were used for TCR beta sequencing. The Qiagen DNeasy Blood Extraction Kit was used to extract genomic DNA from the blood cell samples. This specimen comes from a study of cytomegalovirus exposure and HLA in healthy donors (dated by TCRdb to between 2016 and 2019). For context, the study as a whole: In an earlier analysis of around 540 of the donors, 276 Gb of sequence data and 117 million unique TCR beta sequences from 150 million to 200 million T cells were reported. An early release covering roughly 600 HLA-typed donors comprised about 300 gigabases of sequencing data and roughly 86 million unique TCR sequences. Among the roughly 400 genotyped donors, 81% belonged to the genetic ancestry cluster associated with self-reported Caucasian donors. The study aimed to test whether signatures of past pathogen exposure could be identified by cataloging public T cell receptors. The study profiled the T cell repertoires of approximately 700 subjects by immunosequencing and related them to cytomegalovirus serostatus. Besides the first cohort of approximately 710 subjects, a separate validation cohort made up of over a hundred different subjects was used. The study combined high-throughput TCR immunosequencing, statistical association of individual TCRs with disease status, and machine learning to predict cytomegalovirus infection status. A later analysis re-examined previously published TCR beta repertoires from just over 650 donors and added high-resolution HLA genotyping to investigate patterns of TCR occurrence. The later analysis used no new phenotypic data to find candidate immune exposures, relying instead on TCR beta sequences and their occurrence across donors. An earlier analysis of fewer than 700 of the donors applied high-throughput TCR beta sequencing to assess whether each TCR beta V gene segment acted as functional or pseudogenic. Donor age, sex, ethnicity and CMV serostatus were compiled together with the repertoire data. A later genetic analysis took genome-wide SNP genotypes for about three fifths of the roughly 670 donors and used that subset as a discovery cohort. All discovery cohort repertoires had been generated using a single sequencing platform. HLA typing covered class I and class II loci at four-digit resolution. The number of typed donors differed by locus: about 620-640 for A, B, C, DRB1 and DQB1; 500 to 550 for DQA1; fewer than 610 for DPA1; and around 470 for DPB1. A few DR-DQ haplotypes were treated as single units for association and clustering because of strong linkage in the cohort. Across around 400 genotyped donors of the cohort, an average of approximately 200,000 unique TCR beta nucleotide sequences per donor were sequenced, and 15% to 20% of those sequences were non-productive. General findings and caveats noted by the study authors: CMV serostatus was the only immune exposure information available for the cohort. In a later analysis, several top co-occurrence clusters were reported to appear linked to parvovirus B19, influenza, CMV and Epstein-Barr virus. Linkage disequilibrium might explain the correlated functional status among segregating V segments, but an unknown experimental factor could not be excluded. According to a later genetic analysis, donors in an Asian-associated ancestry cluster had fewer N-insertions in productive TCRs than the approximately 610-donor mean. In the study, about 150 TCR beta chains were listed as associated with cytomegalovirus. Most TCR sequences were seen in very few donors, while some public TCRs were found in many individuals. In a later analysis, HLA-associated TCR beta chains showed more clonal expansion and lower generation probabilities than non-associated chains that were equally common. In both the original and validation cohorts, the classifier was reported to diagnose cytomegalovirus status with high specificity and sensitivity. This cohort had only TCR beta chains sequenced, and the lack of alpha or paired-chain data limited which features could be detected. Roughly uniform sequencing depth across donors was assumed in presence/absence analyses, although this assumption may not hold. A further reported finding was that TCR beta sequences accurately predicted the HLA-A and HLA-B alleles for most subjects in the first cohort. A group of highly shared sequence variants was considered likely to be a technical artifact of the sequencing pipeline. It was suggested by the authors that the approach could potentially be generalized to other disease states and immunological phenotypes. When HLA alleles, especially DR and DQ, strongly co-occurred, TCR associations were difficult to assign to individual alleles. According to a later analysis, most CMV-associated TCR beta chains appeared to be HLA-restricted, and the HLA associations seemed to be driven largely by CMV exposure. Because HLA typing was unavailable for some donors at each locus, only the typed subset was used in association tests. Because counts were too low, about 15 rarely observed V segments, including chromosome 9 orphons, were left out of the earlier analysis of 587 of the donors. According to a later analysis, TCR association rates differed among HLA loci, with DRB1 alleles showing the most associated TCRs and HLA-C alleles showing the fewest. Some IMGT-functional V segments, including TRBV6-2 and TRBV6-3, could not be distinguished by the 87-base-pair reads and were therefore excluded. An association between a missense DCLRE1C variant and V-gene and J-gene trimming of TCR beta chains was found in a later genetic analysis and replicated in an independent cohort. In vitro tests confirmed that a few of the cytomegalovirus-associated TCR beta chains recognize cytomegalovirus antigens. An earlier analysis of approximately 540 of the donors showed that most TCR beta V segments appeared in productive rearrangements either about 87% or about 30% of the time, which broadly matched IMGT annotations. At a false discovery rate of 0.05, a later analysis linked about 16,000 TCR beta sequences to specific HLA alleles.

Input material: PBMCs. In this chain, TRBV9 is recombined with TRBJ2-7, with 11 bases aligning to TRBD2. This clonotype originated in a man aged 50-59 years in good health and CMV-seropositive. The DNA sequence is TGTGCCAGCAGCCTAGGACTAGCGGGCTCCTACGAGCAGTACTTC. Its coded protein is CASSLGLAGSYEQYF.